These 7 T cell receptor beta chains share one sample of origin, sequenced in a study of blood T cells in healthy people across ages. Alongside a J-beta primer mix, a sample-barcoded 5' primer served in a second PCR lasting roughly 6 to 11 cycles. TCRdb passed the 5' RACE reads through MiXCR, listing each CDR3 protein once. Of about 1,600,000 distinct CDR3 sequences listed, about 43% were seen once; the top ten hold approximately 7.9%. Sequencing was performed on blood. Every receptor here comes from a woman between 18 and 30 years old in good health.

This clonotype has just a few counts. V and J are TRBV5-6 and TRBJ1-6; a weak D match, TRBD1 (5 bases). V shed 0 bases and J shed 7 bases, with 14 bases lying between them. The CDR3 sequence is 16 residues long. The germline CDR1 and CDR2 sequences are SGHDT and YYEEEE. CDR3 sequence reads: CASSLAGGSANSPLHF. The CDR3 DNA reads TGTGCCAGCAGCTTGGCGGGGGGGTCTGCCAATTCACCCCTCCACTTT.

The rearrangement joins TRBV6-5 to TRBJ1-5, with D uncertain. Trimming stripped 0 bases from V and 1 base from J, with 10 bases between. CDR1 MNHEY and CDR2 SVGAGI come from the germline V gene. The CDR3 sequence is 16 residues long. CDR3 DNA: TGTGCCAGCAGTTACTCATCAAAGGGAAGCAATCAGCCCCAGCATTTT. It translates to CASSYSSKGSNQPQHF.

In this sample, this clonotype turned up a few times. The genes are TRBV27 and TRBJ1-4; D remains ambiguous. The length of the CDR3 is 15 residues. Trimming took off 0 bases at V and 5 bases at J, with 10 bases between the two ends. Germline V lookup: CDR1 MNHEY, CDR2 SMNVEV (reference sequence). The CDR3: CASSLSKGPNEKLFF. In nucleotides, the CDR3 is TGTGCCAGCAGTTTATCGAAGGGCCCCAATGAAAAACTGTTTTTT. Based on the CDR3 plus reference TRBV27 and TRBJ1-4, the full variable domain is EAQVTQNPRYLITVTGKKLTVTCSQNMNHEYMSWYRQDPGLGLRQIYYSMNVEVTDKGDVPEGYKVSRKEKRNFPLILESPSPNQTSLYFCASSLSKGPNEKLFFGSGTQLSVL.

The chain joins TRBV20-1 to TRBJ2-7; weak D call: TRBD2 (6 bases). Between the trimmed V and J ends, which lost 0 bases and 0 bases, there was a span of 9 bases. This CDR3 contains 14 residues. Looked up from germline, CDR1 is DFQATT and CDR2 is SNEGSKA (reference sequence). The CDR3 here is CSARDRGSSYEQYF. The CDR3 DNA reads as TGCAGTGCTAGAGATCGGGGGAGCTCCTACGAGCAGTACTTC.

The chain couples TRBV12-3 or TRBV12-4 to TRBJ2-3; D is tentatively TRBD1 or TRBD2 (5 bases each). This CDR3 has 15 residues. The V end was cut by 7 bases, the J end by 4 bases, with 18 bases between. The CDR3 spells CASKPLGEGSDTQYF. The CDR3 DNA sequence: TGTGCCAGCAAGCCCCTTGGCGAGGGGTCAGATACGCAGTATTTT.

In the case of this clonotype: This could be a read error, since a much larger clone is one nucleotide away. The genes are TRBV6-1 and TRBJ2-7, with D unresolved. Matching the DNA end better, TRBJ2-5 makes the J call doubtful. CDR1 is MNHNS, CDR2 SASEGT, per germline. The CDR3 runs 10 residues. In nucleotides, the CDR3 is TGTGCCAGCAGTGATGAGACCCAGTACTTC. Residues: CASSDETQYF.

This rearrangement joins TRBV15 to TRBJ2-1; unclear D gene. CDR3 length equals 13 residues. Germline lookup yields CDR1 LNHNV and CDR2 YYDKDF (reference sequence). The V gene lost 6 bases and the J gene lost 0 bases, with 6 bases spanning the gap. The CDR3 region has the DNA TGTGCCACCAGTCCTAACTCCTACAATGAGCAGTTCTTC. Its protein is CATSPNSYNEQFF.